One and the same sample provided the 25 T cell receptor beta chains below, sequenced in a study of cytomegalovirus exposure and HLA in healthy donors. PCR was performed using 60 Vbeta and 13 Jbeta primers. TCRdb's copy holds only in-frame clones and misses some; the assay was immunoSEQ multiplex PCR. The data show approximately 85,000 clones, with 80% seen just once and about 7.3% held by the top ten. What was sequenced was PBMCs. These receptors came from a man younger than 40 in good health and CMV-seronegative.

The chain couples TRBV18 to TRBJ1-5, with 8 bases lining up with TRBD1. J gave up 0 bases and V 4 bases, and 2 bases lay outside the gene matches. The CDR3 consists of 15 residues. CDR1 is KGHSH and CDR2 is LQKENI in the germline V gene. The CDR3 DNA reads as TGTGCCAGCTCACAAGACAGGGGTAGCAATCAGCCCCAGCATTTT. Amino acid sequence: CASSQDRGSNQPQHF.

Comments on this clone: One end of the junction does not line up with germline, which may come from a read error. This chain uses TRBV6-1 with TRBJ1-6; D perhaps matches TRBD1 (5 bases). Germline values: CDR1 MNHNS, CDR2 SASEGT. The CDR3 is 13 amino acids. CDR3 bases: TGTGCCGGCAGGGTTAGTTATAATTCACCCCTCCACTTT. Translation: CAGRVSYNSPLHF.

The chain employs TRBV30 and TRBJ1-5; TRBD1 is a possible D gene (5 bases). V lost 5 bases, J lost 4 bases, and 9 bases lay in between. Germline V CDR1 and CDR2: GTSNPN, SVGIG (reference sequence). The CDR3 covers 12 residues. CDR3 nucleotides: TGTGCCTGGGACAGTCAGAATCAGCCCCAGCATTTT. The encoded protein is CAWDSQNQPQHF.

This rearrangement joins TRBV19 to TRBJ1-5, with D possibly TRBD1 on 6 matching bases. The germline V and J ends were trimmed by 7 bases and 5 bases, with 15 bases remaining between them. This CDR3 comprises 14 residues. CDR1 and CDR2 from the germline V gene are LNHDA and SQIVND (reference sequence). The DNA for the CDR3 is TGTGCCAGTACCCTTAAGGGGGGGGATCAGCCCCAGCATTTT. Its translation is CASTLKGGDQPQHF.

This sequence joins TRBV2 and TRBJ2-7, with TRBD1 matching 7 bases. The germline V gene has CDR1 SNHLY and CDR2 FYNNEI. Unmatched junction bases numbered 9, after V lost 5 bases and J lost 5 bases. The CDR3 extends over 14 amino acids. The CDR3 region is CASSFRQGGNEQYF. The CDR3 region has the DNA TGTGCCAGCAGTTTCCGACAGGGTGGCAACGAGCAGTACTTC. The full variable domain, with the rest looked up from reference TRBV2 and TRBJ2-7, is EPEVTQTPSHQVTQMGQEVILRCVPISNHLYFYWYRQILGQKVEFLVSFYNNEISEKSEIFDDQFSVERPDGSNFTLKIRSTKLEDSAMYFCASSFRQGGNEQYFGPGTRLTVT.

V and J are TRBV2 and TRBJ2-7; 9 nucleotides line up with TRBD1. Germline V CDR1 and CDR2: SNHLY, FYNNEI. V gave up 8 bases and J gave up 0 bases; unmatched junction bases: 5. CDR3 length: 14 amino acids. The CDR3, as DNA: TGTGCCAGCCGGGACAGGGCCCACTCCTACGAGCAGTACTTC. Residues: CASRDRAHSYEQYF.

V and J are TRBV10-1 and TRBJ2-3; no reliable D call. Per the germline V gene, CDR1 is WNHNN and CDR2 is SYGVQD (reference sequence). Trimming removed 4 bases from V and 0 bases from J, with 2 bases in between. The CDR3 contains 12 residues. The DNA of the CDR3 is TGCGCCAGCAGTGCTAGCACAGATACGCAGTATTTT. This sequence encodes CASSASTDTQYF.

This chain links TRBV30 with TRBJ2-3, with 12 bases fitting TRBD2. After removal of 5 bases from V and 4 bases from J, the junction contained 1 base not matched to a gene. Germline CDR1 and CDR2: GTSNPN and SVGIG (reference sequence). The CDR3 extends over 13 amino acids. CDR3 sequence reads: CAWASGGADTQYF. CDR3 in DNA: TGTGCCTGGGCTAGCGGGGGGGCAGATACGCAGTATTTT.

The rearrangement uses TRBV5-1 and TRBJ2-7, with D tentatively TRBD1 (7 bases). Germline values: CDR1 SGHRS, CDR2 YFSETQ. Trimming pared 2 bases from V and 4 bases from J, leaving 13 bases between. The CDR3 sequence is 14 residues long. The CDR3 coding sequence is TGCGCCAGCAGCTTTCAGGGGGGCTTGTACGAGCAGTACTTC. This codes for CASSFQGGLYEQYF.

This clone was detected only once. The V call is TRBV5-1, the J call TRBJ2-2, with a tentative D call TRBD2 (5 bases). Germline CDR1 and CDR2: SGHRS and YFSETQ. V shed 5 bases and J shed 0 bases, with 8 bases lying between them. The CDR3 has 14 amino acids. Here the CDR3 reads CASRRASNTGELFF. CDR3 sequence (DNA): TGCGCCAGCAGGAGGGCTTCGAACACCGGGGAGCTGTTTTTT. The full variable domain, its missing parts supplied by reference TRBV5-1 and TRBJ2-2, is KAGVTQTPRYLIKTRGQQVTLSCSPISGHRSVSWYQQTPGQGLQFLFEYFSETQRNKGNFPGRFSGRQFSNSRSEMNVSTLELGDSALYLCASRRASNTGELFFGEGSRLTVL.

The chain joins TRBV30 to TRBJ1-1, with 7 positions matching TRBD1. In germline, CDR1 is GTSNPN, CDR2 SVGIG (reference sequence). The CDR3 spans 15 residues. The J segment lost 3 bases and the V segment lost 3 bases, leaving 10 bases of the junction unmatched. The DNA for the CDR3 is TGTGCCTGGAGGGCCGCGACAGGGCGAGACACTGAAGCTTTCTTT. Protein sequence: CAWRAATGRDTEAFF.

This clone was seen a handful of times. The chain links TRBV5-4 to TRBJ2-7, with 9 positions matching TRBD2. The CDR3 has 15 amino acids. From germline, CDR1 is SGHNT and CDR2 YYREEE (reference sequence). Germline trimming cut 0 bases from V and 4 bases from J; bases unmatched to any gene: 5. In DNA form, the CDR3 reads TGTGCCAGCAGCTTGGGGGCGGGAGGGCGGTACGAGCAGTACTTC. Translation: CASSLGAGGRYEQYF. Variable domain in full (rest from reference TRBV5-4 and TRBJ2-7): ETGVTQSPTHLIKTRGQQVTLRCSSQSGHNTVSWYQQALGQGPQFIFQYYREEENGRGNFPPRFSGLQFPNYSSELNVNALELDDSALYLCASSLGAGGRYEQYFGPGTRLTVT.

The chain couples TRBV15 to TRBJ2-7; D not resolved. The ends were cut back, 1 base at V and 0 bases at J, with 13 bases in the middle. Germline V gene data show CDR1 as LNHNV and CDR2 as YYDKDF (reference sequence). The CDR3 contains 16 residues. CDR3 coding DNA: TGTGCCACCAGCAGAGCAACCCAGCGCCACTCCTACGAGCAGTACTTC. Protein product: CATSRATQRHSYEQYF.

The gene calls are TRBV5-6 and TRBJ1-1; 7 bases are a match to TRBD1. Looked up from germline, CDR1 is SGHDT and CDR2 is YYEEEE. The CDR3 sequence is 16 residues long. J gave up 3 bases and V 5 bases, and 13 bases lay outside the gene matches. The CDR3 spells CASSFIGDSPDTEAFF. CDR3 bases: TGTGCCAGCAGTTTTATAGGGGACAGCCCGGACACTGAAGCTTTCTTT.

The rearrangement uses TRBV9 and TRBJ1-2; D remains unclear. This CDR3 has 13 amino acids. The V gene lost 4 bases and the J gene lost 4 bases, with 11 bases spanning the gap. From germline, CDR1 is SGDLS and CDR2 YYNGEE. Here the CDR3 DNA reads TGTGCCAGCAGCCCACGGGAAGGCTATGGCTACACCTTC. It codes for CASSPREGYGYTF.

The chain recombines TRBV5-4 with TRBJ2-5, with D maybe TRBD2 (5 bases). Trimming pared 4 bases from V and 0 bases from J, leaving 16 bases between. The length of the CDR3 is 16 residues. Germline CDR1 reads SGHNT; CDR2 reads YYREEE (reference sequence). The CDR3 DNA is TGTGCCAGCAGCAAAAAGGACTTCTCCTACCAAGAGACCCAGTACTTC. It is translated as CASSKKDFSYQETQYF.

The CDR3 region is CASSWGAGQGGYGYTF. CDR3 DNA sequence: TGTGCCAGCAGCTGGGGGGCGGGACAGGGGGGCTATGGCTACACCTTC. The gene calls are TRBV5-4 and TRBJ1-2, with TRBD1 matching 11 bases. Germline lookup yields CDR1 SGHNT and CDR2 YYREEE (reference sequence). The CDR3 extends over 16 amino acids. Unmatched junction bases numbered 8, after V lost 3 bases and J lost 4 bases. Complete variable domain (other parts from reference TRBV5-4 and TRBJ1-2): ETGVTQSPTHLIKTRGQQVTLRCSSQSGHNTVSWYQQALGQGPQFIFQYYREEENGRGNFPPRFSGLQFPNYSSELNVNALELDDSALYLCASSWGAGQGGYGYTFGSGTRLTVV.

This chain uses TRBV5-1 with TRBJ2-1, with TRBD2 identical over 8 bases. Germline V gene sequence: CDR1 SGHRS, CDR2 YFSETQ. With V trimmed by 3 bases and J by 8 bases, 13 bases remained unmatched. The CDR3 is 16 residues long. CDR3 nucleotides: TGCGCCAGCAGCTCCCCCATCCGGGGGGGCAGGGATGAGCAGTTCTTC. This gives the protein CASSSPIRGGRDEQFF. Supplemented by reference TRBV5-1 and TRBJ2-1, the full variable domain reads KAGVTQTPRYLIKTRGQQVTLSCSPISGHRSVSWYQQTPGQGLQFLFEYFSETQRNKGNFPGRFSGRQFSNSRSEMNVSTLELGDSALYLCASSSPIRGGRDEQFFGPGTRLTVL.

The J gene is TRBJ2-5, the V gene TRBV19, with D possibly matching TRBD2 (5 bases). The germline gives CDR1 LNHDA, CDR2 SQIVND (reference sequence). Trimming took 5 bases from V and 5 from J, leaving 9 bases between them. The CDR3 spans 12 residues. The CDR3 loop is CASSEGWETQYF. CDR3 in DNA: TGTGCCAGTAGTGAGGGTTGGGAGACCCAGTACTTC.

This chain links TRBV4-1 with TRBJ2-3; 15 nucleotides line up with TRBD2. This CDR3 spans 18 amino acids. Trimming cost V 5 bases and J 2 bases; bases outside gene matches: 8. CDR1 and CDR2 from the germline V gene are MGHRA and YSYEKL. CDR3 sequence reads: CASSFQGLAGGYTDTQYF. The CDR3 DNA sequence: TGCGCCAGCAGCTTTCAGGGACTAGCGGGGGGATACACAGATACGCAGTATTTT.

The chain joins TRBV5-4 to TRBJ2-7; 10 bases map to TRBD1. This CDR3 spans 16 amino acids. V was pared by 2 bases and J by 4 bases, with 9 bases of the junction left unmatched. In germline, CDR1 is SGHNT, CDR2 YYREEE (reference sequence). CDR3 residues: CASSLPGQGTSYEQYF. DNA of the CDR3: TGTGCCAGCAGCTTACCGGGACAGGGGACTTCTTACGAGCAGTACTTC.

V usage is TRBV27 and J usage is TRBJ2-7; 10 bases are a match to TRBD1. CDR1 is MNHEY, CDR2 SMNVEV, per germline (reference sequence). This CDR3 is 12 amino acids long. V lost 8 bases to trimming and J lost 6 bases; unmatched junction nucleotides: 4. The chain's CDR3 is CASGGQGGEQYF. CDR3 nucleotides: TGTGCCAGCGGAGGACAGGGGGGCGAGCAGTACTTC.

CDR3 DNA sequence: TGTGCCAGCAGTTACTCAGGGGCAACCGGGGAGCTGTTTTTT. It translates to CASSYSGATGELFF. The chain combines TRBV6-6 with TRBJ2-2, with a tentative D call TRBD1 (5 bases). Germline V gene lookup returns CDR1 MNHNY and CDR2 SVGAGI (reference sequence). V lost 0 bases and J lost 5, with 7 bases in between. The CDR3 runs 14 residues.

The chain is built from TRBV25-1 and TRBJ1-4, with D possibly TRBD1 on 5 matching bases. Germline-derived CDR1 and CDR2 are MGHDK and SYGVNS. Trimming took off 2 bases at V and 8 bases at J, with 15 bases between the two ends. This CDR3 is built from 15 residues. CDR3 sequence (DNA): TGTGCCAGCAGTGAAGGAGGGGTATCCTGCGAAAAACTGTTTTTT. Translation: CASSEGGVSCEKLFF.

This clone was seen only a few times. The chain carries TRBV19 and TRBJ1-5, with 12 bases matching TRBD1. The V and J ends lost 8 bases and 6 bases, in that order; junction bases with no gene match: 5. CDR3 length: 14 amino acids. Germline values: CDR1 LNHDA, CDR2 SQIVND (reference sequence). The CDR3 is CASGGTGGGQPQHF. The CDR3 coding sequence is TGTGCCAGTGGCGGGACAGGGGGCGGTCAGCCCCAGCATTTT.